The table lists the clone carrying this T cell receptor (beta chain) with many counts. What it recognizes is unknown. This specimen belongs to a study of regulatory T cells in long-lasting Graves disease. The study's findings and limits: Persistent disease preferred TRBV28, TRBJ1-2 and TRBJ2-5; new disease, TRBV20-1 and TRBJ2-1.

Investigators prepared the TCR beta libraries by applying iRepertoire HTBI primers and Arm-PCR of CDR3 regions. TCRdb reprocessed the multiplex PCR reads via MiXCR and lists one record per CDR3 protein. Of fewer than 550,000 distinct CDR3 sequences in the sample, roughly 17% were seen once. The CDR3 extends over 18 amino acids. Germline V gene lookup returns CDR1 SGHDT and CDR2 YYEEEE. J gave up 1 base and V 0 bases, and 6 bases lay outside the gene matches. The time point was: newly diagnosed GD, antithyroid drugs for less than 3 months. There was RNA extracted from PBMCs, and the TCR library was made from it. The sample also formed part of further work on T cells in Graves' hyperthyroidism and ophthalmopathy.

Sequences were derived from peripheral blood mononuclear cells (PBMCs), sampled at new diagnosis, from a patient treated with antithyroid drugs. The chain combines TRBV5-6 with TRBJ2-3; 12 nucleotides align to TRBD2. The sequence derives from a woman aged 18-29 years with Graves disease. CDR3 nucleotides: TGTGCCAGCAGCTTGGTGTGGACTAGCGGGAACCGCACAGATACGCAGTATTTT. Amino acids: CASSLVWTSGNRTDTQYF.